This entry lists 6 T cell receptor beta chains sequenced from one sample in a study of blood T cell repertoires in COVID-19. Sequencing was performed with immunoSEQ multiplex PCR; in TCRdb, only in-frame clones are kept and a portion is missing. The table lists 100,000 or so clones, approximately 89% of them singletons. Sequencing was carried out using peripheral blood. These receptors all stem from a man between 45 and 60 years old with active COVID-19.

This clone was detected a few times. The genes are TRBV20-1 and TRBJ1-2; D remains unclear. Trimming removed 3 bases at V and 4 bases at J, with 12 bases between. Per germline, CDR1 DFQATT and CDR2 SNEGSKA (reference sequence). The CDR3 extends over 13 amino acids. CDR3 bases: TGCAGTGCTAGTGGGGAGAAGCCCTATGGCTACACCTTC. Translating gives CSASGEKPYGYTF.

The V and J genes are TRBV27 and TRBJ1-1; 10 nucleotides align to TRBD1. This CDR3 has 12 amino acids. V lost 6 bases and J lost 8; bases outside the gene matches: 3. The germline gives CDR1 MNHEY, CDR2 SMNVEV (reference sequence). CDR3 nucleotide sequence: TGTGCCAGCAGGACAGGGGGCAGGGAAGCTTTCTTT. It specifies CASRTGGREAFF.

The rearrangement joins TRBV5-1 to TRBJ1-1; 7 positions match TRBD1. The germline CDR1 and CDR2 sequences are SGHRS and YFSETQ. V dropped 1 base and J dropped 4; count of bases not matched to a gene: 4. The CDR3 extends over 14 amino acids. The CDR3 sequence is CASSLFQGVTEAFF. CDR3 DNA sequence: TGCGCCAGCAGCTTGTTCCAGGGGGTCACTGAAGCTTTCTTT.

This chain uses TRBV6-1 with TRBJ1-3, with TRBD1 matching over 10 bases. J gave up 4 bases and V 0 bases, and 3 bases lay outside the gene matches. This CDR3 has 16 residues. Per germline, CDR1 MNHNS and CDR2 SASEGT. This CDR3 reads CASSEAWTGGGNTIYF. CDR3 sequence (DNA): TGTGCCAGCAGTGAAGCTTGGACAGGGGGAGGAAACACCATATATTTT.

The V call is TRBV29-1, the J call TRBJ2-3; 12 nucleotides line up with TRBD2. The junction had 4 bases not matched to a gene; V was cut back by 6 bases and J by 6 bases. CDR3 length: 13 residues. Germline CDR1 SQVTM, CDR2 ANQGSEA. The CDR3 nucleotides read TGCAGCGTCGGGACTAGCGGGCGGGATACGCAGTATTTT. It specifies CSVGTSGRDTQYF.

The V and J genes are TRBV19 and TRBJ2-3; D gene unclear. The CDR3 spans 11 residues. The V end lost 5 bases, the J end lost 6 bases, and 6 bases lay between the germline ends. CDR1 is LNHDA, CDR2 SQIVND, per germline (reference sequence). CDR3 sequence reads: CASSEWDTQYF. In DNA, the CDR3 is TGTGCCAGTAGTGAGTGGGATACGCAGTATTTT.